The 17 T cell receptor beta chains presented below share a single source sample, sequenced in a study of PD-1 blockade in classical Hodgkin lymphoma. Using immunoSEQ multiplex PCR, the repertoire was profiled, and TCRdb retains in-frame clones only, with some absent. The data hold around 16,000 clones, with 86% observed a single time. Time point given: newly diagnosed, previously untreated cHL patient sample. Thawed PBMCs yielded CD4+ T cells through magnetic negative selection. The sequencing input was CD4+ T cells from blood. The receptors originated from a human donor with classical Hodgkin lymphoma.

This clone has just a few counts. The J gene is TRBJ2-3, the V gene TRBV9, with no clear D. The germline CDR1 and CDR2 sequences are SGDLS and YYNGEE. V gave up 5 bases and J gave up 1 base, with 8 bases separating them. The CDR3 is made up of 13 amino acids. Here the CDR3 reads CASRDRGTDTQYF. In DNA form, the CDR3 reads TGTGCCAGCAGAGATCGGGGCACAGATACGCAGTATTTT.

This chain connects TRBV7-2 to TRBJ1-5, with D uncertain. This CDR3 is built from 14 residues. Trimming pared 5 bases from V and 3 bases from J, leaving 11 bases between. Germline lookup yields CDR1 SGHTA and CDR2 FQGNSA. The DNA of the CDR3 is TGTGCCAGCAGCGCGGGAGGGCCCAATCAGCCCCAGCATTTT. Protein product: CASSAGGPNQPQHF.

V usage is TRBV30 and J usage is TRBJ1-4; D perhaps matches TRBD1 (5 bases). Germline V gene sequence: CDR1 GTSNPN, CDR2 SVGIG (reference sequence). The CDR3 runs 14 residues. With 2 bases removed from V and 3 bases from J, the gap between germline ends came to 10 bases. CDR3 bases: TGTGCCTGGAGTTTGGGGACCTCTAATGAAAAACTGTTTTTT. Encoded protein: CAWSLGTSNEKLFF.

The rearrangement links TRBV7-2 to TRBJ1-2; TRBD1 matches at 7 bases. The germline CDR1 and CDR2 sequences are SGHTA and FQGNSA. With V trimmed by 1 base and J by 7 bases, 12 bases remained unmatched. The CDR3 totals 16 residues. This CDR3 is CASSLVGGRGIGGYTF. Written as DNA, the CDR3 is TGTGCCAGCAGCTTAGTAGGGGGCCGGGGGATTGGTGGCTACACCTTC.

The chain employs TRBV29-1 and TRBJ2-5, with 9 positions matching TRBD1. Germline trimming cut 7 bases from V and 5 bases from J; bases unmatched to any gene: 5. CDR3 size: 12 residues. Germline CDR1 and CDR2: SQVTM and ANQGSEA. The DNA for the CDR3 is TGCAGCGAGATAGGGACAGGGGAGACCCAGTACTTC. It is translated as CSEIGTGETQYF.

The genes are TRBV5-1 and TRBJ2-1, with D perhaps matching TRBD2 (7 bases). The V end was cut by 2 bases, the J end by 4 bases, with 13 bases between. The CDR3 spans 15 residues. Germline values: CDR1 SGHRS, CDR2 YFSETQ. The CDR3 region has the DNA TGCGCCAGCAGCTTTGACGGGGGGCTATACAATGAGCAGTTCTTC. This codes for CASSFDGGLYNEQFF.

The genes are TRBV5-8 and TRBJ2-7; 11 nucleotides match TRBD1. Germline CDR1 reads SGHTS; CDR2 reads YDEGEE. CDR3 size: 16 residues. Trimming at V came to 4 bases and at J to 3 bases, leaving 9 bases not matched to a gene. CDR3 sequence (DNA): TGTGCCAGCAGCGGAGCTCATGGGACAGGGGGCTACGAGCAGTACTTC. Its protein product is CASSGAHGTGGYEQYF.

The CDR3 loop is CSASRLETQYF. The CDR3 nucleotides read TGCAGTGCTAGTAGACTAGAGACCCAGTACTTC. The V call is TRBV20-1, the J call TRBJ2-5; unclear D gene. The V gene lost 3 bases and the J gene lost 4 bases, with 6 bases spanning the gap. The germline V gene has CDR1 DFQATT and CDR2 SNEGSKA (reference sequence). The CDR3 has 11 residues.

J is TRBJ2-4 and V is TRBV19; no clear D gene. Trimming took 3 bases from V and 2 from J, leaving 8 bases between them. This CDR3 is 14 amino acids long. Germline V gives CDR1 LNHDA, CDR2 SQIVND (reference sequence). CDR3 sequence: CASSMRGTKNIQYF. The CDR3 DNA follows: TGTGCCAGTAGTATGCGAGGTACCAAAAACATTCAGTACTTC.

V gene TRBV6-1 combines with J gene TRBJ2-2; D gene uncertain. Germline V CDR1 and CDR2: MNHNS, SASEGT. Trimming removed 6 bases from V and 0 bases from J, with 8 bases in between. The CDR3 loop spans 14 amino acids. CDR3 protein: CASRSIANTGELFF. The CDR3 DNA is TGTGCCAGCAGGTCAATTGCGAACACCGGGGAGCTGTTTTTT.

This rearrangement joins TRBV28 to TRBJ2-7, with 8 bases identical to TRBD2. Trimming at V came to 5 bases and at J to 1 base, leaving 7 bases not matched to a gene. The CDR3 sequence is 15 residues long. Germline-derived CDR1 and CDR2 are MDHEN and SYDVKM. For the CDR3, the DNA is TGTGCCAGCAGTACCGCCGGGGGGGGTTCCTACGAGCAGTACTTC. This translates into CASSTAGGGSYEQYF.

The chain combines TRBV9 with TRBJ1-3, with D possibly matching TRBD1 (6 bases). V was trimmed by 4 bases and J by 1 base, leaving 12 bases between them. The CDR3 length is 15 residues. Germline CDR1 is SGDLS and CDR2 is YYNGEE. The CDR3 sequence: CASSTRRGSGNTIYF. The DNA for the CDR3 is TGTGCCAGCAGCACCCGCAGGGGTTCTGGAAACACCATATATTTT. The variable domain in full, completed from reference TRBV9 and TRBJ1-3, reads DSGVTQTPKHLITATGQRVTLRCSPRSGDLSVYWYQQSLDQGLQFLIQYYNGEERAKGNILERFSAQQFPDLHSELNLSSLELGDSALYFCASSTRRGSGNTIYFGEGSWLTVV.

The V gene is TRBV27, the J gene TRBJ2-5; D may be TRBD1 (6 bases). V shed 7 bases and J shed 1 base, with 16 bases lying between them. The CDR3 totals 15 residues. Germline loops: CDR1 MNHEY, CDR2 SMNVEV (reference sequence). In nucleotides, the CDR3 is TGTGCCAGCAAGGGGCCCAGGGGCCCCCAAGAGACCCAGTACTTC. Its translation is CASKGPRGPQETQYF.

The chain has TRBV25-1 and TRBJ2-1, with 7 nucleotides matching TRBD2. V gave up 5 bases and J gave up 9 bases; unmatched junction bases: 7. Germline V gene lookup returns CDR1 MGHDK and CDR2 SYGVNS. This CDR3 contains 13 residues. Here the CDR3 reads CASSSRERSEQFF. CDR3 nucleotide sequence: TGTGCCAGCAGTTCGCGGGAGCGTAGTGAGCAGTTCTTC. The full variable domain, in which reference TRBV25-1 and TRBJ2-1 provide the parts outside the CDR3, is EADIYQTPRYLVIGTGKKITLECSQTMGHDKMYWYQQDPGMELHLIHYSYGVNSTEKGDLSSESTVSRIRTEHFPLTLESARPSHTSQYLCASSSRERSEQFFGPGTRLTVL.

Only one count was recorded for this clone. J is TRBJ2-1 and V is TRBV4-1; 13 bases align to TRBD2. V dropped 4 bases and J dropped 5; count of bases not matched to a gene: 2. CDR3 length: 15 residues. CDR1 is MGHRA and CDR2 is YSYEKL in the germline V gene. DNA of the CDR3: TGCGCCAGCAGCCGCGGACTAGCGGGAGACAATGAGCAGTTCTTC. Amino acids: CASSRGLAGDNEQFF.

V gene TRBV15 combines with J gene TRBJ1-3; a weak D match, TRBD1 (5 bases). The V gene's germline CDR1 is LNHNV and CDR2 YYDKDF (reference sequence). The CDR3 sequence is 17 residues long. V was cut by 0 bases and J by 4 bases, with 16 bases left in between. The chain's CDR3 is CATSRDMGRVYGNTIYF. In DNA, the CDR3 is TGTGCCACCAGCAGAGATATGGGCAGGGTGTACGGAAACACCATATATTTT.

Written as DNA, the CDR3 is TGTGCCAGCAGCTTATGGGGGCTAGCGGGGAGCTGGTCCTACAATGAGCAGTTCTTC. This sequence encodes CASSLWGLAGSWSYNEQFF. The rearrangement links TRBV13 to TRBJ2-1; 9 bases are shared with TRBD2. V dropped 2 bases and J dropped 1; count of bases not matched to a gene: 12. The CDR3 is 19 amino acids. CDR1 PRHDT and CDR2 FYEKMQ come from the germline V gene (reference sequence).